These 2 T cell receptor beta chains were all obtained from the same sample, sequenced in a study of Ad26.COV2.S vaccination and SARS-CoV-2 variants. The treatment denotes: 15 to 20 received Ad26.COV2.S at low or high dose, single or two shots; about 5 received placebo; per-sample allocation not given. All samples were drawn on day 63, counting from the first vaccine or placebo injection. Here immunoSEQ multiplex PCR was the method, and the copy in TCRdb shows in-frame clones only, minus some. Here the sample spans more than 300,000 clones, around 90% being singletons. Specimen: peripheral blood, collected in a trial of Ad26.COV2.S vaccine versus placebo. These TCRs come from a person aged 18-60 years who received the Ad26.COV2.S COVID-19 vaccine or a placebo.

The chain joins TRBV7-3 to TRBJ2-3; 8 positions match TRBD1. Trimming at V came to 5 bases and at J to 13 bases, leaving 8 bases not matched to a gene. This CDR3 spans 12 amino acids. Germline assignment: CDR1 SGHTA and CDR2 FQGTGA. CDR3 in amino acids: CASSPNRGRKYF. DNA of the CDR3: TGTGCCAGCAGCCCTAACAGGGGGAGGAAGTATTTT.

This rearrangement joins TRBV7-2 to TRBJ1-1; D possibly corresponds to TRBD1 (5 bases). Trimming stripped 4 bases from V and 4 bases from J, with 22 bases between. The CDR3 runs to 17 residues. In germline, CDR1 is SGHTA, CDR2 FQGNSA. This CDR3 reads CASSWPDLQARSTEAFF. The CDR3 DNA follows: TGTGCCAGCAGCTGGCCGGACTTACAGGCCCGGTCCACTGAAGCTTTCTTT.